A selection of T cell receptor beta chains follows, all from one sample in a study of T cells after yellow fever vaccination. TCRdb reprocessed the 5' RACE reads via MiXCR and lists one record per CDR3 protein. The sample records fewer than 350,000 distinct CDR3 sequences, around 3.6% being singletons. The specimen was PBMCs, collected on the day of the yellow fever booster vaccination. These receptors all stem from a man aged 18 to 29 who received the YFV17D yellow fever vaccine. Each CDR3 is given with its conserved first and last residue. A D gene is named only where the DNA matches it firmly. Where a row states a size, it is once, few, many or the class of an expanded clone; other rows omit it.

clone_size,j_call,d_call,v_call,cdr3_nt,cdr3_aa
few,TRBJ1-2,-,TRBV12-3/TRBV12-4,TGTGCCAGCAGTTTAATCCCCTTCTATGGCTACACCTTC,CASSLIPFYGYTF
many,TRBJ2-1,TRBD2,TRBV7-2,TGTGCCAGCAGCTGGGGACTAGCGGGGAACAATGAGCAGTTCTTC,CASSWGLAGNNEQFF
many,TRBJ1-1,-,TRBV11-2,TGTGCCAGCAGCTACATCCCAGGGGACACTGAAGCTTTCTTT,CASSYIPGDTEAFF
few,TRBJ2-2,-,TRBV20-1,TGCAGTGCTAGAGTTGGAGGCGGAACCGGGGAGCTGTTTTTT,CSARVGGGTGELFF
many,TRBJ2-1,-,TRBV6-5,TGTGCCAGCAGCCGTTTTGACAGCTATGAGCAGTTCTTC,CASSRFDSYEQFF
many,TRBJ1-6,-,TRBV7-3,TGTGCCAGCAGCCCCGGGGTAGCTAATTCACCCCTCCACTTT,CASSPGVANSPLHF
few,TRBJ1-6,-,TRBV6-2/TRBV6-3,TGTGCCAGCAGTCGGGACGGTGCGAATTCACCCCTCCACTTT,CASSRDGANSPLHF
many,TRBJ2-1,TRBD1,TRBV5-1,TGCGCCAGCAGCTTGACAGGGGGCCATGAGCAGTTCTTC,CASSLTGGHEQFF
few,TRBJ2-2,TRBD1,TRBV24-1,TGTGCCACCAGTGATTGGACAGGCCCGACGGGGGAGCTGTTTTTT,CATSDWTGPTGELFF
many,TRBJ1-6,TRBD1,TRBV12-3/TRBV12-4,TGTGCCAGCCGCAGGGGGTTCGATTCACCCCTCCACTTT,CASRRGFDSPLHF
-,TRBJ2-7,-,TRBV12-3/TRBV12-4,TGTGCCAGCAGCCGATCGTGGGGGCGTGGGAACGCGCAGTACTTC,CASSRSWGRGNAQYF
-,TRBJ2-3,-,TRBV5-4,TGTGCCAGCAGCTCCAGCCGGATAGATACGCAGTATTTT,CASSSSRIDTQYF
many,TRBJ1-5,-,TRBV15,TGTGCCACCAGCAGAGAAAATCAGCCCCAGCATTTT,CATSRENQPQHF
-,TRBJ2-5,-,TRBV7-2,TGTGACAGCAGCTTACCCGTCGCTGAGACCCAGTACTTC,CDSSLPVAETQYF
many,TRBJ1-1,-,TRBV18,TGTGCCAGCTCCTTCGACAGGATTGAAGCTTTCTTT,CASSFDRIEAFF
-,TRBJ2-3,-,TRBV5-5,TGTGCCAGCAGCTTGCCCCTCCGAAAGCGAAGGACAGATACGCAGTATTTT,CASSLPLRKRRTDTQYF
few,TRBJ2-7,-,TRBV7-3,TGTGCCAGCAGCTTAATGGGGCAGGGGGGCGACGAGCAGTACTTC,CASSLMGQGGDEQYF
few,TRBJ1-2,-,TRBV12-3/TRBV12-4,TGTGCCAGCAGTTCCCGGGGGGTCCCTCCCTATGGCTACACCTTC,CASSSRGVPPYGYTF
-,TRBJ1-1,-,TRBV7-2,TGTGCCAGCACTGCAGCAGGGATTAACACTGAAGCTTTCTTT,CASTAAGINTEAFF
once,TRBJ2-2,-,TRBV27,TGTGCCAGCAGTTTATCGGCTCTCCTGGGGGGGGAGCTGTTTTTT,CASSLSALLGGELFF
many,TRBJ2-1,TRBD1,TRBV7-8,TGTGCCAGCACCGATACAGGGGTCGTCAATGAGCAGTTCTTC,CASTDTGVVNEQFF
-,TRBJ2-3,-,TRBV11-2,TGTGCCAGCAGCTTAGACGGGGTCGGGGATACGCAGTATTTT,CASSLDGVGDTQYF
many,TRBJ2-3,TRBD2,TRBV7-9,TGTGCCAGCAGCTCCGGGACTAGCGGTGATACGCAGTATTTT,CASSSGTSGDTQYF
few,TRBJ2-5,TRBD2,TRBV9,TGTGCCAGCAGCGATAGCGGGGGGAGAGAAGAGACCCAGTACTTC,CASSDSGGREETQYF
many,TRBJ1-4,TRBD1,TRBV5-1,TGCGCCAGCAGCTTACAGGGGCGGGATGAAAAACTGTTTTTT,CASSLQGRDEKLFF
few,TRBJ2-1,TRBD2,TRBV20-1,TGCAGTGCCAAGCCTGGAGCGGGGGACTACAATGAGCAGTTCTTC,CSAKPGAGDYNEQFF
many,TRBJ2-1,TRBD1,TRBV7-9,TGTGCCAGCAGCCCAGTCAGGGGGCATAATGAGCAGTTCTTC,CASSPVRGHNEQFF
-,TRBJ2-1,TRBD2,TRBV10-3,TGTGCCACCTGGACTAGCGGGGGCTACAATGAGCAGTTCTTC,CATWTSGGYNEQFF
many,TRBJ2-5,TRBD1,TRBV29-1,TGCAGCGTCGGGACAGACCAAGAGACCCAGTACTTC,CSVGTDQETQYF
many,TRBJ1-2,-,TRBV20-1,TGCAGTGCTAACCAAGGCGGACTCTATGGCTACACCTTC,CSANQGGLYGYTF
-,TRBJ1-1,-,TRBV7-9,TGTGCCAGCAGCTTTCTGTCCAACACTGAAGCTTTCTTT,CASSFLSNTEAFF
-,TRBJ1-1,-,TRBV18,TGTGCCAGCTCCCCCATTGAAGGGACTGAAGCTTTCTTT,CASSPIEGTEAFF
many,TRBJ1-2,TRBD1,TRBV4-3,TGCGCCAGCAGCCAAGATCGGGACAGGCAATTCTATGGCTACACCTTC,CASSQDRDRQFYGYTF
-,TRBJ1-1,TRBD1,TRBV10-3,TGTGCCATCAGTGAGTCCGGGACAGCGAACACTGAAGCTTTCTTT,CAISESGTANTEAFF
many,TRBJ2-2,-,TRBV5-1,TGCGCCAGCAGCTTTAACACCGGGGAGCTGTTTTTT,CASSFNTGELFF
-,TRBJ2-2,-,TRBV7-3,TGTGCCAGCAGACTTCTGACAGGGAACACCGGGGAGCTGTTTTTT,CASRLLTGNTGELFF
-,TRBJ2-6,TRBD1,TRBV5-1,TGCGCCAGCACGGACAGGGGGCCGTCTGGGGCCAACGTCCTGACTTTC,CASTDRGPSGANVLTF
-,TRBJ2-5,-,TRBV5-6,TGTGCCAGCAGCTTGGCCGGGGATAGGCAAGAGACCCAGTACTTC,CASSLAGDRQETQYF
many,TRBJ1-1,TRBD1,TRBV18,TGTGCCAGCTCACCAGTGGGGACAGGGGGCCCGATGAACACTGAAGCTTTCTTT,CASSPVGTGGPMNTEAFF
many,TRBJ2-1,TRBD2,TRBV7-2,TGTGCCAGCAGCCTAATCCCAGCGGGACTAGCGGGGGGCTTGAGCTCCTACAATGAGCAGTTCTTC,CASSLIPAGLAGGLSSYNEQFF
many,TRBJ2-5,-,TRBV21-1,TGTGCCAGCAGCAAAGCGGGCTATAAGGAGACCCAGTACTTC,CASSKAGYKETQYF
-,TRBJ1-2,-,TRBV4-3,TGCGCCAGCAGCCAAGGGGGGGCGAAGGCTAACTATGGCTACACCTTC,CASSQGGAKANYGYTF
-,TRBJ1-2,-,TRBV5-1,TGCGCCAGCAGCTTTGGCAAAAACTATGGCTACACCTTC,CASSFGKNYGYTF
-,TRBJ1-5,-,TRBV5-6,TGTGCCAGCAGCTCGTGGCCGGGCTTCGGTCAGCCCCAGCATTTT,CASSSWPGFGQPQHF
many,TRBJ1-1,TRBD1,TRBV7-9,TGTGCCAGCAGCCCAGGGGGACACCGAGACGGTGAAGCTTTCTTT,CASSPGGHRDGEAFF
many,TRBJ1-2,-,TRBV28,TGTGCCAGCACTGGGGGACCTTGGGGCCCTGGCTACACCTTC,CASTGGPWGPGYTF
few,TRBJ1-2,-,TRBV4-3,TGCGCCAGCAGCCAAGAGGCAGGCCGCTACACCTTC,CASSQEAGRYTF
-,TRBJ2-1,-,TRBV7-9,TGTGCCAGCAGCCCCCCCCGCCAAGGCTATCCGGATGAGCAGTTCTTC,CASSPPRQGYPDEQFF
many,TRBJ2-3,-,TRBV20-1,TGCAGTGCTGAAACGACAACCGGGACGGATAGCACAGATACGCAGTATTTT,CSAETTTGTDSTDTQYF
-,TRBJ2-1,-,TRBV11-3,TGTGCCAGCAGCTTAGATCAGGGGGGTACTAGCTCCTACAATGAGCAGTTCTTC,CASSLDQGGTSSYNEQFF
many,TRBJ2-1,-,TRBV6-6,TGTGCCAGCAGTTACTCGGTTGGGGGTCGATACAATGAGCAGTTCTTC,CASSYSVGGRYNEQFF
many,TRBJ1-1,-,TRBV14,TGTGCCAGCAGCCAAGTGGGTGAAGCTTTCTTT,CASSQVGEAFF
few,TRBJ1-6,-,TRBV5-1,TGCGCCAGCAGCTTGACGGTAAGGGATTCACCCCTCCACTTT,CASSLTVRDSPLHF
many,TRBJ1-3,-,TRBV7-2,TGTGCCAGCAGCTCCTCAGCAAGGGGCTTCACTGGAAACACCATATATTTT,CASSSSARGFTGNTIYF
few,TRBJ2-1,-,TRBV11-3,TGTGCCAGCAGCTATAGAGGGTTGGAGGATGAGCAGTTCTTC,CASSYRGLEDEQFF
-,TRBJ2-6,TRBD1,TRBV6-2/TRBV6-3,TGTGCCAGCAGTACAGGGGGCGCCGGGGCCAACGTCCTGACTTTC,CASSTGGAGANVLTF
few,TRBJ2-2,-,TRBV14,TGTGCCAGCAGCCAAGATCGGACCGGGCGCCTGTTTTTT,CASSQDRTGRLFF